This T cell receptor (beta chain) emerged from a study of beta chain features in type 1 diabetes. Study background: Sorted cells numbering over 95,000,000 were examined across all samples.

Germline values: CDR1 KGHSH, CDR2 LQKENI. Trimming removed 4 bases from V and 3 bases from J; junction bases left unmatched: 5. The length of the CDR3 is 15 residues. The whole isolated RNA underwent reverse transcription, so sequencing captured expressed TCRB transcripts. Generated by immunoSEQ multiplex PCR, the TCRdb table keeps only in-frame clones and is missing some. The table records around 340,000 clones, roughly a fifth of them present only once. The sample consisted of naive CD4+ T cells from blood. The chain has TRBV18 and TRBJ1-4, with 7 bases lining up with TRBD1. This sequence was found in a woman aged 18-29 years in good health. The CDR3 bases are TGTGCCAGCTCACAAGGGACAGCTCCTAATGAAAAACTGTTTTTT. Its protein is CASSQGTAPNEKLFF.